Each of the 31 T cell receptor beta chains below was sequenced from the same sample in a study of T cell responses to AZD1222 COVID-19 vaccine. Profiling relied on immunoSEQ multiplex PCR, and the TCRdb table lists in-frame clones only, not all of them. The sample lists some 97,000 clones, about 86% occurring once. The source was peripheral blood, collected on day 0 of AZD1222 vaccination. Every receptor here comes from an adult in good health.

This chain uses TRBV3-1 (or the pseudogene TRBV3-2) with TRBJ2-2, with D maybe TRBD2 (7 bases). The V gene lost 6 bases and the J gene lost 6 bases, with 14 bases spanning the gap. The CDR3 runs 14 residues. CDR1 and CDR2 from the germline V gene are LGHDT and YNNKEL (reference sequence). The CDR3 DNA sequence: TGTGCCAGCAGACTGCGGGGGCTGGCCGGGGAGCTGTTTTTT. Amino acid sequence: CASRLRGLAGELFF.

The chain is built from TRBV30 and TRBJ2-7, with D possibly matching TRBD1 (5 bases). Germline V lookup: CDR1 GTSNPN, CDR2 SVGIG (reference sequence). The V end was cut by 5 bases, the J end by 3 bases, with 11 bases between. This CDR3 has 12 residues. The CDR3 reads CAWGAGIYEQYF. CDR3 sequence (DNA): TGTGCCTGGGGGGCAGGGATCTACGAGCAGTACTTC.

The chain carries TRBV21-1 and TRBJ2-1; no DNA check was done on the table's D call, TRBD1. TRBV21-1 is listed as a pseudogene. The CDR3 extends over 16 amino acids. The CDR3 nucleotides are TGTGCCATCCTTATCCCGGGACAGACCGTTTACAATGAGCAGTTCTTC. It translates to CAILIPGQTVYNEQFF.

This clone occurred once. The chain uses TRBV6-5 and TRBJ1-2, with a weak D call TRBD1 (5 bases). The germline V and J ends were trimmed by 5 bases and 5 bases, with 12 bases remaining between them. The CDR3 covers 13 residues. Germline values: CDR1 MNHEY, CDR2 SVGAGI. Here the CDR3 reads CASSQQASYGYTF. DNA of the CDR3: TGTGCCAGCAGTCAACAGGCTTCTTATGGCTACACCTTC.

This chain uses TRBV27 with TRBJ2-2; D gene unclear. Between the trimmed V and J ends, which lost 6 bases and 1 base, there was a span of 6 bases. Germline V gene lookup returns CDR1 MNHEY and CDR2 SMNVEV (reference sequence). There are 13 residues in the CDR3. The CDR3 DNA is TGTGCCAGCAGGGTAGGGAACACCGGGGAGCTGTTTTTT. It yields the protein CASRVGNTGELFF.

The chain uses TRBV5-4 and TRBJ1-1; D ambiguous. Trimming took 0 bases from V and 1 from J, leaving 16 bases between them. Looked up from germline, CDR1 is SGHNT and CDR2 is YYREEE (reference sequence). This CDR3 is built from 17 residues. The CDR3 loop reads CASSLEETGRGNTEAFF. The CDR3 coding sequence is TGTGCCAGCAGCTTGGAGGAAACCGGGCGGGGGAACACTGAAGCTTTCTTT.

The chain has TRBV13 and TRBJ1-2; unclear D gene. V was shortened by 5 bases and J by 8 bases, with 12 bases between the two germline ends. The CDR3 spans 12 residues. CDR1 PRHDT and CDR2 FYEKMQ come from the germline V gene (reference sequence). The CDR3 region is CASSLPVSGYTF. As DNA, the CDR3 is TGTGCCAGCAGCCTACCGGTTTCAGGCTACACCTTC.

This clone was observed once. The rearrangement uses TRBV29-1 and TRBJ2-1; D possibly uses TRBD1 or TRBD2 (5 bases each). CDR3 size: 12 residues. Trimming took off 4 bases at V and 6 bases at J, with 10 bases between the two ends. Germline loops: CDR1 SQVTM, CDR2 ANQGSEA. The CDR3 nucleotides are TGCAGCGTTGCAGCTGGGGGCAATGAGCAGTTCTTC. Protein sequence: CSVAAGGNEQFF.

The chain recombines TRBV6-2 or TRBV6-3 with TRBJ2-7; D is ambiguous. This CDR3 spans 12 amino acids. Germline lookup yields CDR1 MNHEY and CDR2 SVGEGT. Deletions cut 6 bases from V and 3 bases from J, with 9 bases between. This CDR3 is CASSQTDYEQYF. The CDR3, as DNA: TGTGCCAGCAGCCAAACCGACTACGAGCAGTACTTC.

This chain links TRBV20-1 with TRBJ2-7; 7 bases map to TRBD1. The CDR3 spans 11 residues. The germline gives CDR1 DFQATT, CDR2 SNEGSKA (reference sequence). J gave up 6 bases and V 5 bases, and 4 bases lay outside the gene matches. The CDR3 region is CSALTGFEQYF. The CDR3, as DNA: TGCAGTGCTCTGACAGGGTTCGAGCAGTACTTC.

The chain joins TRBV3-1 (or the pseudogene TRBV3-2) to TRBJ1-2; maybe TRBD1 (5 bases). Germline V lookup: CDR1 LGHDT, CDR2 YNNKEL (reference sequence). The V end lost 1 base, the J end lost 0 bases, and 15 bases lay between the germline ends. The CDR3 has 17 residues. The CDR3, as DNA: TGTGCCAGCAGCCAAGCTTGGGGGTCAGCCTCTAACTATGGCTACACCTTC. This gives the protein CASSQAWGSASNYGYTF.

This rearrangement joins TRBV16 to TRBJ2-7; the match to TRBD2 covers 9 bases. With 6 bases clipped from V and 2 bases from J, the junction kept 8 bases outside the gene matches. The CDR3 spans 15 residues. From germline, CDR1 is KGHSY and CDR2 FQNENV. The CDR3 protein is CASSAGGAETYEQYF. CDR3 in DNA: TGTGCCAGCAGTGCGGGGGGGGCTGAAACCTACGAGCAGTACTTC.

This sequence joins TRBV18 and TRBJ2-6; 7 bases line up with TRBD1. The CDR3 consists of 16 residues. With V trimmed by 4 bases and J by 0 bases, 3 bases remained unmatched. CDR1 and CDR2 (germline): KGHSH, LQKENI. CDR3: CASSLAGGSGANVLTF. The CDR3 DNA is TGTGCCAGCTCACTTGCAGGGGGCTCTGGGGCCAACGTCCTGACTTTC.

This clone was counted a single time. The chain employs TRBV16 and TRBJ2-2; D may be TRBD1 or TRBD2 (5 bases each). Trimming cost V 3 bases and J 4 bases, with 9 bases left between them. The CDR3 totals 14 residues. Germline loops: CDR1 KGHSY, CDR2 FQNENV. Here the CDR3 reads CASSQTRGTGELFF. The CDR3 region has the DNA TGTGCCAGCAGCCAGACGAGGGGCACCGGGGAGCTGTTTTTT.

This clone came up once. The chain has TRBV27 and TRBJ1-2; 8 bases align to TRBD1. J was trimmed by 6 bases and V by 5 bases; bases with no gene match: 5. Germline values: CDR1 MNHEY, CDR2 SMNVEV (reference sequence). This CDR3 spans 13 amino acids. This chain's CDR3 is CASSGLTGDGYTF. CDR3 DNA sequence: TGTGCCAGCAGTGGTCTGACAGGGGATGGCTACACCTTC.

This chain connects TRBV7-6 to TRBJ1-2; D is unclear. Trimming pared 5 bases from V and 0 bases from J, leaving 7 bases between. Germline V CDR1 and CDR2: SGHVS, FNYEAQ. The CDR3 contains 13 residues. CDR3 bases: TGTGCCAGCAGCCTACAGACTAACTATGGCTACACCTTC. Its protein product is CASSLQTNYGYTF. The variable domain in full, completed from reference TRBV7-6 and TRBJ1-2, reads GAGVSQSPRYKVTKRGQDVALRCDPISGHVSLYWYRQALGQGPEFLTYFNYEAQQDKSGLPNDRFSAERPEGSISTLTIQRTEQRDSAMYRCASSLQTNYGYTFGSGTRLTVV.

This rearrangement joins TRBV28 to TRBJ1-4, with 9 bases lining up with TRBD1. Trimming at V came to 1 base and at J to 7 bases, leaving 4 bases not matched to a gene. This CDR3 comprises 15 residues. The germline V gene encodes CDR1 MDHEN and CDR2 SYDVKM. CDR3 sequence (DNA): TGTGCCAGCAGTTTATTGGGACAGGGTACTGAAAAACTGTTTTTT. Its translation: CASSLLGQGTEKLFF.

This clone was detected once. The J gene is TRBJ2-1, the V gene TRBV29-1, with D tentatively TRBD1 or TRBD2 (5 bases each). The V and J ends lost 6 bases and 10 bases respectively, with 13 bases between them. Germline V gene sequence: CDR1 SQVTM, CDR2 ANQGSEA. This CDR3 is built from 11 residues. The CDR3 region is CSVLRDREQFF. For the CDR3, the DNA is TGCAGCGTCCTCCGGGACCGCGAGCAGTTCTTC.

This sequence joins TRBV5-4 and TRBJ1-5, with 9 positions matching TRBD1. J gave up 6 bases and V 0 bases, and 4 bases lay outside the gene matches. The germline V gene has CDR1 SGHNT and CDR2 YYREEE (reference sequence). This CDR3 is 15 amino acids long. The CDR3, as DNA: TGTGCCAGCAGCTTGGACAGGGGGCAAAGTCAGCCCCAGCATTTT. Protein product: CASSLDRGQSQPQHF.

The rearrangement links TRBV15 to TRBJ2-3; 7 bases agree with TRBD1. V lost 0 bases and J lost 1; bases outside the gene matches: 1. Germline V lookup: CDR1 LNHNV, CDR2 YYDKDF (reference sequence). The CDR3 length is 15 residues. Here the CDR3 reads CATSRDRGRTDTQYF. As DNA, the CDR3 is TGTGCCACCAGCAGAGATAGGGGGCGCACAGATACGCAGTATTTT.

The chain has TRBV24-1 and TRBJ1-1; tentative D call: TRBD1 (6 bases). Trimming pared 6 bases from V and 0 bases from J, leaving 10 bases between. The CDR3 totals 14 residues. Germline V CDR1 and CDR2: KGHDR, SFDVKD. DNA for the CDR3: TGTGCCACCAGTAGGTCAGGGGTGAACACTGAAGCTTTCTTT. Translating it yields CATSRSGVNTEAFF.

The chain has TRBV5-8 and TRBJ1-3; D perhaps matches TRBD1 (5 bases). The germline gives CDR1 SGHTS, CDR2 YDEGEE. Trimming left V 2 bases short and J 0 bases short, with 12 bases between. The CDR3 covers 16 residues. CDR3 sequence reads: CASSLYQGLSGNTIYF. The CDR3 coding sequence is TGTGCCAGCAGCTTATACCAGGGCCTCTCTGGAAACACCATATATTTT.

The chain recombines TRBV27 with TRBJ1-1, with TRBD1 as a possible D gene (6 bases). This CDR3 region has 13 residues. The germline V and J ends were trimmed by 5 bases and 5 bases, with 12 bases remaining between them. The germline V gene has CDR1 MNHEY and CDR2 SMNVEV (reference sequence). CDR3 in DNA: TGTGCCAGCAGTGCCAGGGGATGGACTGAAGCTTTCTTT. It translates to CASSARGWTEAFF.

The CDR3 nucleotides read TGTGCCAGCTCACCACTAACAGGGGGCGCGGGCACTGAAGCTTTCTTT. Translating gives CASSPLTGGAGTEAFF. The chain combines TRBV18 with TRBJ1-1, with TRBD1 matching over 9 bases. CDR3 length equals 16 residues. Germline loops: CDR1 KGHSH, CDR2 LQKENI. The V and J ends lost 1 base and 4 bases, in that order; junction bases with no gene match: 7.

The J gene is TRBJ1-2, the V gene TRBV6-5; D possibly corresponds to TRBD1 (5 bases). The V gene lost 7 bases and the J gene lost 0 bases, with 12 bases spanning the gap. CDR1 is MNHEY and CDR2 is SVGAGI in the germline V gene. The CDR3 extends over 14 amino acids. The CDR3 nucleotides read TGTGCCAGCAAGAGGGCGGGACCTAACTATGGCTACACCTTC. Residues: CASKRAGPNYGYTF.

This clone was seen once. V gene TRBV5-1 combines with J gene TRBJ2-7, with TRBD2 matching over 12 bases. V was clipped by 1 base and J by 3 bases; unmatched bases: 5. Germline CDR1 SGHRS, CDR2 YFSETQ. This CDR3 spans 16 amino acids. The chain's CDR3 is CASSLYTSGGFYEQYF. The CDR3, as DNA: TGCGCCAGCAGCTTGTATACTAGCGGGGGGTTCTACGAGCAGTACTTC.

This clone showed up just a few times. This chain uses TRBV19 with TRBJ1-5, with D maybe TRBD1 (6 bases). CDR1 and CDR2 from the germline V gene are LNHDA and SQIVND (reference sequence). V lost 6 bases, J lost 4 bases, and 16 bases lay in between. This CDR3 spans 15 amino acids. In nucleotides, the CDR3 is TGTGCCAGTAGACATCCAGGGGTAAGAAATCAGCCCCAGCATTTT. As protein: CASRHPGVRNQPQHF.

The chain combines TRBV7-9 with TRBJ1-4; D call uncertain. This CDR3 has 14 residues. Germline V gene sequence: CDR1 SEHNR, CDR2 FQNEAQ (reference sequence). Trimming left V 1 base short and J 7 bases short, with 10 bases between. CDR3 region: CASSLGRMGEKLFF. The CDR3 DNA reads as TGTGCCAGCAGCTTAGGACGAATGGGTGAAAAACTGTTTTTT.

The chain links TRBV4-2 to TRBJ1-2; the match to TRBD1 covers 8 bases. Germline trimming cut 0 bases from V and 3 bases from J; bases unmatched to any gene: 3. The CDR3 has 15 amino acids. Per the germline V gene, CDR1 is LGHNA and CDR2 is YNFKEQ. The CDR3 DNA reads as TGTGCCAGCAGCCAAGACACAGGGGGGGACTATGGCTACACCTTC. Encoded protein: CASSQDTGGDYGYTF.

CDR3 coding DNA: TGTGCCAGCAGCTTGGACGGGGAGACCCAGTACTTC. Encoded protein: CASSLDGETQYF. V and J are TRBV5-4 and TRBJ2-5; D remains unclear. CDR1 is SGHNT, CDR2 YYREEE, per germline (reference sequence). The CDR3 length is 12 residues. V was cut by 0 bases and J by 5 bases, with 5 bases left in between.

The CDR3 loop is CASSQGQGGNQPQHF. CDR3 nucleotides: TGTGCCAGTAGTCAGGGACAGGGTGGCAATCAGCCCCAGCATTTT. The V and J genes are TRBV19 and TRBJ1-5, with 9 bases fitting TRBD1. The CDR3 sequence is 15 residues long. Germline V gene sequence: CDR1 LNHDA, CDR2 SQIVND (reference sequence). V lost 5 bases and J lost 2; bases outside the gene matches: 4.